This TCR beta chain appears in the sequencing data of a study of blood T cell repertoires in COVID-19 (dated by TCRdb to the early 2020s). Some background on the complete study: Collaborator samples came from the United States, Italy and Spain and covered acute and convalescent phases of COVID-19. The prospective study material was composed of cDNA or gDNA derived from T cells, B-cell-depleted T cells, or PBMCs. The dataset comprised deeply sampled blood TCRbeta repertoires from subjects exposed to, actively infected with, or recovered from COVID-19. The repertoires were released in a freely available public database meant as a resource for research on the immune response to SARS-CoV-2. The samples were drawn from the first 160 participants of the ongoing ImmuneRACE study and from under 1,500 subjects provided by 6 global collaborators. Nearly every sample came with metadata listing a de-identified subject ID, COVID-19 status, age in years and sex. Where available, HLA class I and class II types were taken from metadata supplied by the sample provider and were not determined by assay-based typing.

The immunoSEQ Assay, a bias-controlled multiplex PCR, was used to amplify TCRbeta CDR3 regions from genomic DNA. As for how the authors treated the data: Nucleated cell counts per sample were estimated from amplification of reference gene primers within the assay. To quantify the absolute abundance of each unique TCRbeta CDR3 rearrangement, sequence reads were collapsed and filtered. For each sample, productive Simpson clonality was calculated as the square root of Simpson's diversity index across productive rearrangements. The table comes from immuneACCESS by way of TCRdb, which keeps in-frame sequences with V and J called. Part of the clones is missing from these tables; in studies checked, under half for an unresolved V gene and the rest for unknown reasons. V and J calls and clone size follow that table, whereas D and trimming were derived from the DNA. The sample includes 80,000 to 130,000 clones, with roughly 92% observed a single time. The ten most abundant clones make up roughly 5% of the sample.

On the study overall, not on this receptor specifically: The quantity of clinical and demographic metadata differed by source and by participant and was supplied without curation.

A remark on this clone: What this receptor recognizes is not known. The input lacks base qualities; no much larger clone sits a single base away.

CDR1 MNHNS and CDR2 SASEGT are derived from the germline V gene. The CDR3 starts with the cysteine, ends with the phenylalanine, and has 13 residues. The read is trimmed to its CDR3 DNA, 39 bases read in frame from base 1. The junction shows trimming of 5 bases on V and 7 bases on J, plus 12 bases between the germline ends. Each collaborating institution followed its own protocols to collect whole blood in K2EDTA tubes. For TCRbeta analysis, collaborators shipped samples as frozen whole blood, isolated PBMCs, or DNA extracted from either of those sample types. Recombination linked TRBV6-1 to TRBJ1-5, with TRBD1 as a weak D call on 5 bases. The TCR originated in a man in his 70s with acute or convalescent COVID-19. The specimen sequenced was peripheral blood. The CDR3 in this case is CASSLGGRQPQHF. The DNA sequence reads TGTGCCAGCAGTCTGGGGGGACGCCAGCCCCAGCATTTT.